The clone carrying this TCR beta chain was seen only a few times. It was with a sample-barcoded 5' primer and a J-beta primer mix that a second PCR of roughly 7 to 12 cycles was run. TCRdb ran MiXCR on the 5' RACE reads and lists one entry per CDR3 protein. Of over a million distinct CDR3 sequences detected, almost 25% appear once; the ten largest clones hold less than 0.75%. This sample stems from a study of blood T cells in healthy people across ages. The CDR3 has 9 amino acids. Each sample gave at least 6.5 million isolated PBMCs. Separately, the same data were catalogued under a study of T cells of mothers and their children.

Sequenced material: blood. The sequence was collected from a girl between 2 and 10 years old in good health. The gene calls are TRBV21-1 and TRBJ1-1; no check of the table's D call, TRBD1, against the DNA was made. TRBV21-1 is marked as a pseudogene. The CDR3 DNA reads as TGTGCCAGCAGCGCAGGGTGGATCTTT. This gives the protein CASSAGWIF.